The T cell receptor beta chain described here comes from a study of metastatic and nonmetastatic thyroid tumors (dated by TCRdb to 2018 to 2020). Describing the broader study: The researchers compared repertoires between peripheral blood samples and tumor or nodule tissue samples from patients with malignant or benign thyroid disease.

This clone was seen ten or more times. Its antigen specificity is not known. Base-call qualities are not available, and no considerably larger clone is one nucleotide away. The CDR3 has 16 amino acids, counting the end cysteine and phenylalanine. Only the CDR3 region is kept as DNA, spanning 48 bases read in frame from base 1. V is pared back by 2 bases and J by 4 bases, with 17 bases lying between the germline termini. CDR1 and CDR2 were assigned from the germline V gene as SGHVS and FQNEAQ. Library method: PCR. Sequencing used an Illumina HiSeq 4000. High-throughput sequencing was used to profile the TCR beta-chain CDR3 region of each patient. The original methods were these. The researchers built a classifier to tell apart papillary thyroid cancer patients with distant metastasis, based on CDR3 differences among clinicopathological groups. The Shannon index was used to assess repertoire diversity, and the Morisita-Horn index was used to assess tumor-blood repertoire similarity. TCRdb itself trimmed the public reads at Q25 with fastp, ran MiXCR and retained productive beta chains. The V and J calls here are based on TCRdb, not the publication. Across this sample there are 21,000 or so clones, with 15% to 17% seen only once. The ten largest clonotypes hold approximately 18% of the sample.

No treatment had been received by any patient before thyroid surgery. Using T-cell receptor beta sequencing, the researchers looked back retrospectively at clinical samples from patients, gathered between the early 2010s and the late 2010s. The paper's findings and limits, for the study overall: TCR beta diversity was reported as significantly higher in malignant tumors than in benign nodules, in both blood and tumor samples.

The specimen sequenced was blood. The chain was built from TRBV7-8 and TRBJ1-1; matching of 6 bases hints at TRBD1 as the D gene. This sequence originates from a female donor with papillary thyroid cancer or a benign thyroid nodule (not recorded which). Some clones in this sample may be carry-over from other donors' samples. At the DNA level, the sequence is TGTGCCAGCAGCTTAACTAGCGCAGGGGTAATCACTGAAGCTTTCTTT. The translation is CASSLTSAGVITEAFF.